This T cell receptor (beta chain) was retrieved from a study of monozygotic twins with inflammatory bowel disease. TCRdb reprocessed the 5' RACE reads and stores each CDR3 protein as one record, lacking DNA. The repertoire shows 350,000 to 400,000 distinct CDR3 sequences; the top ten hold roughly 2.6%. The length of the CDR3 is 14 residues. CDR1 and CDR2 from the germline V gene are SGHRS and YFSETQ. Notes on this clonotype: The antigen is unknown.

Whole-study findings and limits: Concordant and discordant twins showed no difference in repertoire similarity, possibly from limited power.

The TCR originated in a human donor with ulcerative colitis or Crohn's disease, or a healthy co-twin of an affected twin (not recorded which). The chain links TRBV5-1 to TRBJ2-5; the TCRdb call, TRBD2, lacks DNA for checking. What was sequenced was blood. The CDR3 loop reads CASSGNSGEETQYF.